This entry features one T cell receptor (beta chain) sequence. Antigen specificity is unknown. This sample was included in a study of cytomegalovirus exposure and HLA in healthy donors. Study overall: Among the approximately 400 donors who were genotyped, roughly 85% fell in the genetic ancestry cluster that is associated with self-reported Caucasian donors.

The study's findings and limits: A later analysis appeared to link common viral pathogens to several of the most significant clusters. Cytomegalovirus association was assigned to about 180 TCR beta chains. When a later analysis was performed, an Asian-associated ancestry cluster reportedly had fewer N-insertions than the approximately 700-donor mean.

PCR primers comprised 60 Vbeta and 13 Jbeta primers. TCRdb's copy holds only in-frame clones and misses some; the assay was immunoSEQ multiplex PCR. This sample has more than 140,000 clones, with almost 85% found just once. The source is a man aged 30-40 years in good health and CMV-seropositive. Sequencing used PBMCs.

The CDR3 coding sequence is TGCGCCAGCAGCTTGGTCTCAGCGACGGACAGGGGAGCTGGCTACACCTTC. Translation: CASSLVSATDRGAGYTF. The V gene is TRBV5-1, the J gene TRBJ1-2, with TRBD1 identical over 9 bases. The CDR3 is 17 amino acids. Germline CDR1 reads SGHRS; CDR2 reads YFSETQ. The junction had 13 bases not matched to a gene; V was cut back by 0 bases and J by 7 bases.